These 27 T cell receptor beta chains were sequenced from one sample in a study of graft-versus-host responses after intestinal transplantation. The protocol was immunoSEQ multiplex PCR, while the TCRdb copy is restricted to in-frame clones and leaves out a portion. The sample yields about 3,700 clones, approximately 77% seen once. Intraepithelial and lamina propria lymphocytes were freed from processed graft tissue. The material sequenced was ileum tissue, taken around 1,000 days after intestinal transplantation. The receptors were gathered from a human patient who received an intestinal transplant, so some T cells may come from the graft donor.

This chain links TRBV18 with TRBJ2-7, with D possibly being TRBD2 (5 bases). This CDR3 spans 13 amino acids. From germline, CDR1 is KGHSH and CDR2 LQKENI. The V end lost 3 bases, the J end lost 1 base, and 7 bases lay between the germline ends. CDR3 protein: CASSPEVSYEQYF. CDR3 nucleotide sequence: TGTGCCAGCTCACCGGAGGTTTCCTACGAGCAGTACTTC.

In its sample, this clone was seen a few times. This chain uses TRBV27 with TRBJ1-4, with no clear D. V was trimmed by 4 bases and J by 8 bases, leaving 11 bases between them. Germline CDR1 is MNHEY and CDR2 is SMNVEV (reference sequence). The CDR3 totals 13 residues. The CDR3 protein is CASSWAMGEKLFF. The CDR3 bases are TGTGCCAGCAGTTGGGCGATGGGAGAAAAACTGTTTTTT.

This clone was seen a few times. The chain carries TRBV5-8 and TRBJ1-5; D is unclear. Looked up from germline, CDR1 is SGHTS and CDR2 is YDEGEE. Trimming shortened V by 0 bases and J by 5 bases, and 12 bases separated the two germline ends. The CDR3 has 15 residues. CDR3 DNA sequence: TGTGCCAGCAGCTTGGAAGGCTTCTCTGATCAGCCCCAGCATTTT. Its protein is CASSLEGFSDQPQHF.

The chain recombines TRBV28 with TRBJ1-6; D not resolved. V lost 5 bases to trimming and J lost 0 bases, with 11 bases between them. This CDR3 comprises 16 residues. Germline V lookup: CDR1 MDHEN, CDR2 SYDVKM. This CDR3 is CASSPTGSSYNSPLHF. For the CDR3, the DNA is TGTGCCAGCAGTCCTACGGGGAGCTCCTATAATTCACCCCTCCACTTT. Looking up the rest from reference TRBV28 and TRBJ1-6 gives the full variable domain: DVKVTQSSRYLVKRTGEKVFLECVQDMDHENMFWYRQDPGLGLRLIYFSYDVKMKEKGDIPEGYSVSREKKERFSLILESASTNQTSMYLCASSPTGSSYNSPLHFGNGTRLTVT.

The genes are TRBV10-3 and TRBJ2-7; weak D call: TRBD1 (6 bases). Trimming took off 4 bases at V and 3 bases at J, with 19 bases between the two ends. CDR1 is ENHRY, CDR2 SYGVKD, per germline. CDR3 size: 16 residues. CDR3 region: CAISAFTGTPIYEQYF. The CDR3 region has the DNA TGTGCCATCAGTGCCTTTACCGGGACACCAATCTACGAGCAGTACTTC.

The sample holds one count of this clone. The rearrangement links TRBV5-1 to TRBJ1-1, with 8 bases fitting TRBD1. The CDR3 sequence is 14 residues long. V trimming: 1 base; J trimming: 2 bases; junction bases outside the gene matches: 1. From germline, CDR1 is SGHRS and CDR2 YFSETQ. CDR3 in amino acids: CASSLSGGNTEAFF. Here the CDR3 DNA reads TGCGCCAGCAGCTTGTCAGGGGGCAACACTGAAGCTTTCTTT.

The rearrangement joins TRBV5-1 to TRBJ2-5, with D maybe TRBD2 (6 bases). The CDR3 is made up of 15 amino acids. The germline gives CDR1 SGHRS, CDR2 YFSETQ. Trimming took 0 bases from V and 3 from J, leaving 12 bases between them. The CDR3 nucleotides are TGCGCCAGCAGCTTGGCCGGGGGTGGGGAAGAGACCCAGTACTTC. It codes for CASSLAGGGEETQYF.

Details on this clone: The junction and the germline gene differ at one end; a read error may be behind it. J is TRBJ2-4 and V is TRBV27; 11 bases map to TRBD2. The CDR3 is made up of 14 amino acids. Looked up from germline, CDR1 is MNHEY and CDR2 is SMNVEV (reference sequence). The DNA for the CDR3 is TGTGCCAGCAGTTTACTAGCGGGGGGCCCCGGGGTGCGCTTC. Its protein product is CASSLLAGGPGVRF.

The chain links TRBV28 to TRBJ1-1; weak D call: TRBD1 (5 bases). V was clipped by 2 bases and J by 4 bases, with 11 bases between them. The CDR3 has 14 amino acids. Germline assignment: CDR1 MDHEN and CDR2 SYDVKM. CDR3 region: CASSLVREVTEAFF. The DNA of the CDR3 is TGTGCCAGCAGTTTAGTCAGGGAGGTCACTGAAGCTTTCTTT. The full variable domain, rest sourced from reference TRBV28 and TRBJ1-1, is DVKVTQSSRYLVKRTGEKVFLECVQDMDHENMFWYRQDPGLGLRLIYFSYDVKMKEKGDIPEGYSVSREKKERFSLILESASTNQTSMYLCASSLVREVTEAFFGQGTRLTVV.

This chain links TRBV5-1 with TRBJ1-6; TRBD1 is a possible D gene (5 bases). This CDR3 region has 13 residues. V was clipped by 2 bases and J by 12 bases, with 12 bases between them. From germline, CDR1 is SGHRS and CDR2 YFSETQ. The CDR3 sequence: CASSLGTTEPLHF. The CDR3 DNA reads TGCGCCAGCAGCTTAGGGACCACTGAACCCCTCCACTTT.

The V and J genes are TRBV9 and TRBJ2-7; TRBD2 aligns across 7 bases. The germline V gene encodes CDR1 SGDLS and CDR2 YYNGEE. This CDR3 is 13 amino acids long. The ends lost 4 bases at V and 0 bases at J; junction bases unmatched: 1. The CDR3 spells CASSRDYSYEQYF. CDR3 nucleotides: TGTGCCAGCAGCCGGGACTACTCCTACGAGCAGTACTTC.

This clone was detected once. The chain combines TRBV7-8 with TRBJ2-7; D gene ambiguous. The CDR3 sequence is 15 residues long. V was pared by 2 bases and J by 2 bases, with 13 bases between. Germline values: CDR1 SGHVS, CDR2 FQNEAQ. The DNA of the CDR3 is TGTGCCAGCAGCTTACTCGCGACACTCACCTACGAGCAGTACTTC. Translating it yields CASSLLATLTYEQYF. Together with reference TRBV7-8 and TRBJ2-7, the CDR3 gives the full variable domain: GAGVSQSPRYKVAKRGQDVALRCDPISGHVSLFWYQQALGQGPEFLTYFQNEAQLDKSGLPSDRFFAERPEGSVSTLKIQRTQQEDSAVYLCASSLLATLTYEQYFGPGTRLTVT.

The chain recombines TRBV2 with TRBJ2-1, with 12 bases identical to TRBD2. The CDR3 is made up of 15 amino acids. CDR1 is SNHLY, CDR2 FYNNEI, per germline. The V and J ends lost 6 bases and 7 bases, in that order; junction bases with no gene match: 7. The CDR3 DNA sequence: TGTGCCAGCAGCGTGACTAGCGGGAGTAGGAATGAGCAGTTCTTC. Translated: CASSVTSGSRNEQFF.

This clone was recorded a few times. The chain links TRBV19 to TRBJ2-1; TRBD2 might be the D (6 bases). CDR3 length: 15 amino acids. The germline gives CDR1 LNHDA, CDR2 SQIVND (reference sequence). Trimming took off 1 base at V and 1 base at J, with 8 bases between the two ends. CDR3 loop: CASSIGGVSYNEQFF. The CDR3 nucleotides read TGTGCCAGTAGTATAGGGGGGGTTTCCTACAATGAGCAGTTCTTC.

The chain is built from TRBV10-3 and TRBJ2-2, with 9 bases aligning to TRBD2. The CDR3 loop spans 17 amino acids. Germline CDR1 is ENHRY and CDR2 is SYGVKD. After removal of 3 bases from V and 6 bases from J, the junction contained 11 bases not matched to a gene. The CDR3 DNA follows: TGTGCCATCAGTGAACTTGCGGGAGGGGGCGGCGCCGGGGAGCTGTTTTTT. Its translation: CAISELAGGGGAGELFF.

This clone occurred a few times. The chain has TRBV29-1 and TRBJ1-4, with D possibly TRBD1 on 5 matching bases. V lost 1 base and J lost 3, with 6 bases in between. The germline gives CDR1 SQVTM, CDR2 ANQGSEA. CDR3 size: 13 residues. As DNA, the CDR3 is TGCAGCGTTGAAGTAGGGGCTAATGAAAAACTGTTTTTT. This encodes CSVEVGANEKLFF.

The rearrangement uses TRBV2 and TRBJ1-6; the D is unclear. The V gene's germline CDR1 is SNHLY and CDR2 FYNNEI. The CDR3 extends over 15 amino acids. Trimming stripped 6 bases from V and 0 bases from J, with 9 bases between. CDR3 sequence reads: CASRSQSSYNSPLHF. The CDR3 DNA follows: TGTGCCAGCAGATCGCAGAGCTCCTATAATTCACCCCTCCACTTT.

The chain combines TRBV5-1 with TRBJ2-5, with D perhaps TRBD2 (6 bases). This CDR3 region has 15 residues. Germline V gene lookup returns CDR1 SGHRS and CDR2 YFSETQ. V shed 5 bases and J shed 0 bases, with 14 bases lying between them. CDR3 DNA sequence: TGCGCCAGCAGTTTGACGGGGGAGTACCAAGAGACCCAGTACTTC. Translating it yields CASSLTGEYQETQYF.

The chain combines TRBV10-3 with TRBJ2-5; D not certain. There are 14 residues in the CDR3. In germline, CDR1 is ENHRY, CDR2 SYGVKD. Trimming cost V 2 bases and J 2 bases, with 9 bases left between them. CDR3 DNA sequence: TGTGCCATCAGTGAGACTCGGATACAAGAGACCCAGTACTTC. Translated: CAISETRIQETQYF.

The chain carries TRBV25-1 and TRBJ1-1; TRBD1 is a possible D gene (6 bases). Germline V gene lookup returns CDR1 MGHDK and CDR2 SYGVNS. V lost 4 bases, J lost 1 base, and 10 bases lay in between. The CDR3 totals 14 residues. The CDR3 DNA reads as TGTGCCAGCAGTGGGGGGGCGGGGAACACTGAAGCTTTCTTT. Protein: CASSGGAGNTEAFF.

The chain links TRBV14 to TRBJ2-2, with 7 bases that match TRBD2. The trim removed 0 bases at V and 4 bases at J, leaving 8 bases unmatched. Germline CDR1 reads SGHDN; CDR2 reads FVKESK. The CDR3 extends over 17 amino acids. The CDR3, as DNA: TGTGCCAGCAGCCAAGATTCGGGAGGTTACGGCACCGGGGAGCTGTTTTTT. It specifies CASSQDSGGYGTGELFF.

The rearrangement links TRBV28 to TRBJ2-7, with D hard to call. CDR1 is MDHEN and CDR2 is SYDVKM in the germline V gene. The CDR3 totals 13 residues. Trimming removed 3 bases from V and 1 base from J, with 7 bases in between. CDR3 sequence (DNA): TGTGCCAGCAGTTTTATGCGGTCCTACGAGCAGTACTTC. Protein product: CASSFMRSYEQYF.

This clone was counted only a few times. J is TRBJ2-1 and V is TRBV6-5; TRBD2 matches 8 bases. The germline V gene has CDR1 MNHEY and CDR2 SVGAGI. V was pared by 4 bases and J by 9 bases, with 8 bases of the junction left unmatched. The CDR3 loop spans 14 amino acids. The CDR3 DNA is TGTGCCAGCAGTTCGATGGGCGGGGGGATTGAGCAGTTCTTC. Translating it yields CASSSMGGGIEQFF.

This chain connects TRBV28 to TRBJ2-3, with D possibly being TRBD1 (6 bases). Germline V gene data show CDR1 as MDHEN and CDR2 as SYDVKM. V lost 7 bases and J lost 2, with 13 bases in between. The CDR3 is 14 residues long. The CDR3 bases are TGTGCCAGCAACCGGGACATTATCACAGATACGCAGTATTTT. It translates to CASNRDIITDTQYF.

The CDR3 DNA sequence: TGTGCCAGCAGTTACTCTTTCGGCGAGACCCAGTACTTC. Translation: CASSYSFGETQYF. This chain links TRBV6-5 with TRBJ2-5; D is unresolved. The CDR3 covers 13 residues. V was clipped by 0 bases and J by 5 bases, with 7 bases between them. The germline V gene encodes CDR1 MNHEY and CDR2 SVGAGI.

The chain is built from TRBV28 and TRBJ2-4; D may match TRBD1 or TRBD2 (5 bases each). The length of the CDR3 is 14 residues. Germline CDR1 and CDR2: MDHEN and SYDVKM. Trimming stripped 3 bases from V and 1 base from J, with 7 bases between. The CDR3 loop reads CASSFWGAKNIQYF. CDR3 sequence (DNA): TGTGCCAGCAGTTTCTGGGGGGCCAAAAACATTCAGTACTTC. The complete variable domain, with remaining parts taken from reference TRBV28 and TRBJ2-4, reads DVKVTQSSRYLVKRTGEKVFLECVQDMDHENMFWYRQDPGLGLRLIYFSYDVKMKEKGDIPEGYSVSREKKERFSLILESASTNQTSMYLCASSFWGAKNIQYFGAGTRLSVL.

The chain combines TRBV19 with TRBJ2-3, with 10 bases matching TRBD1. CDR1 is LNHDA, CDR2 SQIVND, per germline (reference sequence). There are 17 residues in the CDR3. V was clipped by 7 bases and J by 4 bases; unmatched bases: 14. CDR3 amino acids: CASTPAPGQGLSDTQYF. In DNA, the CDR3 is TGTGCCAGTACTCCCGCTCCGGGACAGGGGCTTTCAGATACGCAGTATTTT.